This T cell receptor beta chain originates from a study of blood T cell repertoires in COVID-19 (TCRdb year 2020). Notes on the research overall: The collaborator samples originated in the United States, Italy and Spain and spanned the acute and convalescent phases of COVID-19. The material from the prospective study consisted of cDNA or gDNA derived from T cells, B-cell-depleted T cells, or PBMCs. Deeply sampled blood TCRbeta repertoires from subjects exposed to, actively infected with, or recovered from COVID-19 were included in the dataset. The repertoires were released in a freely available public database intended as a resource for research on the immune response to SARS-CoV-2. Samples were obtained from the ongoing ImmuneRACE study (first 160 participants) and from about 1,300 subjects provided by 6 global collaborators. Sample metadata almost always included a de-identified subject ID, COVID-19 status, age in years and sex. HLA class I and class II types, where available, came from metadata supplied by the sample provider rather than from assay-based typing. Study-wide findings and limitations: How much clinical and demographic metadata was included differed by source and by participant, and the metadata was provided uncurated.

TCRbeta CDR3 regions were amplified from genomic DNA by means of the immunoSEQ Assay, a bias-controlled multiplex PCR. The original pipeline was this. Nucleated cell counts per sample were estimated from amplification of reference gene primers within the assay. Sequence reads were collapsed and filtered to measure the absolute abundance of every unique TCRbeta CDR3 rearrangement. For each sample, productive Simpson clonality was calculated by taking the square root of Simpson's diversity index across productive rearrangements. TCRdb provides this immuneACCESS table in a form limited to in-frame rearrangements. Some clones are lacking; in checked studies, under half of them reflect an unresolved V gene, and why the rest are absent is not known. That table furnishes V, J and clone size, whereas the DNA furnished D and trimming. The sample table records roughly 85,000 clones; about nine tenths of these occur just once. The top ten hold 25% to 30% of the sample.

Reading the germline V gene (reference sequence) gives CDR1 GTSNPN and CDR2 SVGIG. There are 16 amino acids in the CDR3, from cysteine to phenylalanine inclusive. The read is trimmed to its CDR3 DNA, 48 bases read in frame from base 1. The germline ends are 13 bases apart after V is trimmed by 0 bases and J by 1 base. On this clone: Which antigen it targets is not known. Per-base qualities were not stored, and no clone one base away is much larger.

Whole blood was collected in K2EDTA tubes by collaborating institutions according to the institutions' own protocols. For TCRbeta analysis, collaborator samples were shipped as frozen whole blood, as isolated PBMCs, or as DNA extracted from either sample type. The source of this sequence is a man in his forties or fifties with active or convalescent COVID-19. Sequences were obtained from peripheral blood. This sequence uses TRBV30 and TRBJ1-5; TRBD1 is a possible D gene, resting on 5 matching bases. The DNA sequence is as follows: TGTGCCTGGAGTGTACGGGGGGAGCCGAGCAATCAGCCCCAGCATTTT. It translates as CAWSVRGEPSNQPQHF.